Reported below is one T cell receptor beta chain. Its antigen is still unknown. The record originates from a study of cytomegalovirus exposure and HLA in healthy donors. Overall study: A prior study identified 90 million to 120 million unique TCR beta sequences from 150 million to 200 million T cells. Study-level points and caveats: Presence/absence analyses assumed roughly uniform sequencing depth across donors, which may not hold. Fewer N-insertions (relative to the approximately 700-donor mean) were reportedly seen in an Asian-associated ancestry cluster in a later analysis. A cluster of highly shared sequence variants was likely a sequencing artifact.

Amplification used 60 Vbeta primers and 13 Jbeta primers. Assay used: immunoSEQ multiplex PCR; TCRdb lists only in-frame clones, some missing. Its table lists about 120,000 clones. This TCR came from a young man in good health and CMV-seronegative. Sequencing was done on a sample of PBMCs.

This chain's CDR3 is CASSPLTGDSNQPQHF. The CDR3 nucleotides read TGTGCCAGTAGTCCTCTGACAGGGGATAGCAATCAGCCCCAGCATTTT. The chain has TRBV19 and TRBJ1-5, with TRBD1 matching 8 bases. This CDR3 has 16 residues. CDR1 is LNHDA, CDR2 SQIVND, per germline (reference sequence). The trim removed 5 bases at V and 0 bases at J, leaving 6 bases unmatched.